These T cell receptor beta chains were read from a single sample in a study of blood T cell repertoires in COVID-19. Here immunoSEQ multiplex PCR was the method, and the copy in TCRdb shows in-frame clones only, minus some. This sample has fewer than 80,000 clones, with around 79% found just once. Sequencing input: peripheral blood. The origin of the receptors is a man between 60 and 70 years old with acute or convalescent COVID-19. CDR3s include the opening cysteine and the closing phenylalanine or tryptophan. The D gene is left open where the match is weak. Expanded clones get a size class; other rows say once, few or many, or leave the size out.

CDR3 length	V gene	J gene	clone size	D gene	CDR3 protein	CDR3 DNA
14	TRBV30	TRBJ2-6	once	.	CACQFRSSTNVLTF	TGTGCCTGCCAATTCCGGAGCTCGACGAACGTCCTGACTTTC
16	TRBV9	TRBJ2-3	once	.	CASSVSPAGFTDTQYF	TGTGCCAGCAGCGTTTCGCCGGCGGGGTTCACAGATACGCAGTATTTT
15	TRBV6-6	TRBJ1-5	.	TRBD1	CASTYGGQPYQPQHF	TGTGCCAGCACCTATGGGGGACAGCCGTATCAGCCCCAGCATTTT
17	TRBV7-3	TRBJ2-5	.	TRBD1	CASSPSGTGPPQETQYF	TGTGCCAGCAGCCCCTCCGGGACAGGTCCCCCCCAAGAGACCCAGTACTTC
17	TRBV5-1	TRBJ1-1	.	TRBD1	CASSSGQGGAGDTEAFF	TGCGCCAGCAGCTCCGGACAGGGGGGCGCCGGGGACACTGAAGCTTTCTTT
16	TRBV9	TRBJ2-3	.	TRBD2	CASSVVGGRATDTQYF	TGTGCCAGCAGCGTAGTGGGCGGGAGGGCCACGGATACGCAGTATTTT
16	TRBV6-6	TRBJ1-6	few	TRBD1	CASSSTLDRDRSPLHF	TGTGCCAGCAGCTCCACCCTTGACAGGGATCGATCACCCCTCCACTTT
15	TRBV6-2/TRBV6-3	TRBJ2-3	.	TRBD2	CASSYARGGTDTQYF	TGTGCCAGCAGTTATGCGCGGGGGGGCACAGATACGCAGTATTTT
16	TRBV5-1	TRBJ2-5	once	TRBD1	CASSGGSGQGWETQYF	TGCGCCAGCAGCGGAGGGTCCGGACAGGGGTGGGAGACCCAGTACTTC
15	TRBV24-1	TRBJ1-2	once	TRBD1	CATLQGVNILNGYTF	TGTGCCACCCTTCAGGGGGTCAACATTCTGAATGGCTACACCTTC
14	TRBV5-1	TRBJ2-7	.	TRBD2	CASRLGTSSYEQYF	TGCGCCAGCAGACTCGGGACTAGCAGCTACGAGCAGTACTTC
14	TRBV7-2	TRBJ2-2	once	TRBD2	CASSLTSGSGELFF	TGTGCCAGCAGCTTGACTAGCGGTTCCGGGGAGCTGTTTTTT
14	TRBV3-1/TRBV3-2	TRBJ1-1	.	.	CASSQDRGGEKAFF	TGTGCCAGCAGCCAAGATCGGGGAGGGGAGAAAGCTTTCTTT
13	TRBV5-1	TRBJ1-6	once	.	CASSLDRDPPLHF	TGCGCCAGCAGCTTGGACAGGGATCCACCCCTCCACTTT
11	TRBV30	TRBJ2-1	few	.	CAWKGVHEQFF	TGTGCCTGGAAGGGGGTTCATGAGCAGTTCTTC
20	TRBV23-1	TRBJ1-4	.	TRBD1	CASSQSTHRGRLATNEKLFF	TGCGCCAGCAGTCAATCGACCCACAGGGGGCGCTTGGCAACTAATGAAAAACTGTTTTTT
15	TRBV28	TRBJ2-5	.	.	CASSLLDRNQETQYF	TGTGCCAGCAGTTTACTGGACAGAAATCAAGAGACCCAGTACTTC
14	TRBV19	TRBJ1-1	.	.	CASSISPSASGAFF	TGTGCCAGTAGTATATCCCCGAGCGCGTCAGGGGCTTTCTTT
12	TRBV30	TRBJ1-2	.	.	CAWTRDGYGYTF	TGTGCCTGGACCAGGGATGGCTATGGCTACACCTTC
13	TRBV7-2	TRBJ1-1	few	TRBD1	CASSSDRVTEAFF	TGTGCCAGCAGTTCAGACAGGGTGACTGAAGCTTTCTTT
15	TRBV10-1	TRBJ2-2	many	.	CASSDDSPNTGELFF	TGCGCCAGCAGTGACGACAGTCCGAACACCGGGGAGCTGTTTTTT
15	TRBV11-2	TRBJ2-1	.	TRBD1	CASSLGGQGYNEQFF	TGTGCCAGCAGCTTAGGGGGACAGGGCTACAATGAGCAGTTCTTC
15	TRBV18	TRBJ1-1	.	.	CASSPRSGGGTEAFF	TGTGCCAGCTCACCACGTTCGGGGGGAGGCACTGAAGCTTTCTTT
16	TRBV6-5	TRBJ2-4	few	TRBD2	CASSYSREGAKNIQYF	TGTGCCAGCAGTTACTCCCGGGAGGGAGCCAAAAACATTCAGTACTTC
15	TRBV15	TRBJ1-1	.	.	CATSRREGGYTEAFF	TGTGCCACCAGCAGAAGGGAGGGAGGTTACACTGAAGCTTTCTTT
14	TRBV3-1/TRBV3-2	TRBJ1-2	.	.	CASSQDQGLYGYTF	TGTGCCAGCAGCCAAGATCAGGGCCTCTATGGCTACACCTTC